A selection of T cell receptor beta chains follows, all from one sample in a study. From the multiplex PCR reads, TCRdb called clonotypes with MiXCR, one entry per CDR3 protein. Here the sample spans hundreds of distinct CDR3 sequences, 18% being singletons. The sample comprised Tregs sorted from blood. The receptors come from a female donor with breast cancer. The conserved cysteine and the conserved F or W are not part of the CDR3 here.

TRBV12-3/TRBV12-4,ASSLAGTATSNYGYT
TRBV12-3/TRBV12-4,ASSPAGTGSRGYT
TRBV12-3/TRBV12-4,ASSSHLTGSYT
TRBV12-3/TRBV12-4,ASSTTGTGNYGYT
TRBV12-3/TRBV12-4,ASSLAESANYGYT
TRBV12-3/TRBV12-4,ASRSGQGSSNYGYT
TRBV12-3/TRBV12-4,ASSYAGTANYGYT
TRBV12-3/TRBV12-4,ASSLVGTGSNYGYT
TRBV12-3/TRBV12-4,ASSPQRVKAGISSYGYT
TRBV12-3/TRBV12-4,ASSSQGTYGYT
TRBV12-3/TRBV12-4,ASSLQGFDGYT
TRBV12-3/TRBV12-4,ASSLGLGQGHYGYT
TRBV12-3/TRBV12-4,ASWTGLYGYT
TRBV12-3/TRBV12-4,ASSLRGQGGGYT
TRBV12-3/TRBV12-4,ASSPPQARHYGYT
TRBV12-3/TRBV12-4,ASSSAGRVGGYT
TRBV12-3/TRBV12-4,ASSYAGTAGGYT
TRBV12-3/TRBV12-4,ASSLSGTGDGYT
TRBV12-5,ASGLGQTKDGYT
TRBV12-3/TRBV12-4,ASRGTGMGGYT
TRBV12-3/TRBV12-4,ASSLDRGYGYT
TRBV12-3/TRBV12-4,ASSLVWRPPYGYT
TRBV12-3/TRBV12-4,ASSLAGTGVGGYT
TRBV12-3/TRBV12-4,ASSPDGAQGYT
TRBV12-3/TRBV12-4,ASSLTDRNYGYT
TRBV12-3/TRBV12-4,ASSQLGSNYGYT
TRBV12-3/TRBV12-4,ASSLGELYGYT
TRBV12-3/TRBV12-4,ASSLAGTGDVNYGYT
TRBV12-3/TRBV12-4,VSSLAGGFHGYT
TRBV12-3/TRBV12-4,ASSLRAQGYGYT
TRBV12-3/TRBV12-4,ASSTYGQNYGYT
TRBV12-3/TRBV12-4,ASSLVGLRSGYT
TRBV12-3/TRBV12-4,ASSLAGGGYT
TRBV12-3/TRBV12-4,ASSYSNYGYT
TRBV12-3/TRBV12-4,ASSYAGTGGYT
TRBV12-3/TRBV12-4,ASRGTGAGHGYT
TRBV12-3/TRBV12-4,ASSSLGANYGYT
TRBV12-3/TRBV12-4,ASSDQGNIHGYT
TRBV12-3/TRBV12-4,ASSLRGYT
TRBV12-3/TRBV12-4,ASSLAGTGARYGYT
TRBV12-3/TRBV12-4,ASTPQGLGVGYT
TRBV12-3/TRBV12-4,ASSPRTGAGHGYT
TRBV12-3/TRBV12-4,ASSQLGGNYGYT